A single TCR beta chain is shown here with its context. Other DNA sequences from this sample encode an identical CDR3 as well. Assay used: immunoSEQ multiplex PCR; TCRdb lists only in-frame clones, some missing. Among tens of thousands of clones listed, less than 90% were seen once. The sample comes from a study of tissue T cells after allogeneic stem cell transplantation. Study as a whole: Before transplant, recipient-origin PBMCs were collected in five or six GVHD patients.

In germline, CDR1 is MNHEY, CDR2 SVGEGT. This CDR3 has 16 amino acids. V trimming: 2 bases; J trimming: 4 bases; junction bases outside the gene matches: 0. This TCR derives from a woman aged 18 to 55 who later had graft-versus-host disease after an allogeneic stem cell transplant. The chain is built from TRBV6-2 or TRBV6-3 and TRBJ2-3; 16 bases align to TRBD2. The sequencing used blood, collected before transplantation. In nucleotides, the CDR3 is TGTGCCAGCAGTTACGGGACTAGCGGGGGGGCAGATACGCAGTATTTT. Translated, it gives CASSYGTSGGADTQYF.